A single sample gave rise to the 9 T cell receptor beta chains below, sequenced in a study of cytomegalovirus exposure and HLA in healthy donors. PCR employed 60 Vbeta and 13 Jbeta primers. The repertoire was sequenced with immunoSEQ multiplex PCR; TCRdb's copy has only in-frame clones and lacks some. The table lists approximately 190,000 clones, 75% to 85% of them singletons. Sample: PBMCs. The receptors were sampled from a woman aged 50 to 60 in good health and CMV-seropositive.

The chain is built from TRBV11-1 and TRBJ2-2; 13 nucleotides match TRBD2. The trim removed 6 bases at V and 7 bases at J, leaving 8 bases unmatched. The germline gives CDR1 SGHAT, CDR2 FQDESV (reference sequence). The CDR3 totals 16 residues. CDR3 coding DNA: TGTGCCAGCAGTCAAGGACTAGCGGGAGTCGGCGGGGAGCTGTTTTTT. Translating gives CASSQGLAGVGGELFF.

The chain links TRBV5-8 to TRBJ2-2, with D tentatively TRBD2 (6 bases). The CDR3 runs to 16 residues. Germline V gene sequence: CDR1 SGHTS, CDR2 YDEGEE. Trimming removed 4 bases from V and 5 bases from J, with 18 bases in between. CDR3: CASSHPAREVTGELFF. The CDR3 DNA is TGTGCCAGCAGCCATCCGGCGAGGGAGGTTACCGGGGAGCTGTTTTTT.

V gene TRBV7-8 combines with J gene TRBJ2-3; 11 nucleotides align to TRBD2. Germline V lookup: CDR1 SGHVS, CDR2 FQNEAQ. This CDR3 is 16 amino acids long. Trimming at V came to 5 bases and at J to 9 bases, leaving 13 bases not matched to a gene. CDR3 in DNA: TGTGCCAGCAGCCTCTCAACTCTAGCGGGAGGCCCCACGCAGTATTTT. Translating it yields CASSLSTLAGGPTQYF.

The chain employs TRBV9 and TRBJ2-2; 7 bases map to TRBD1. The V gene end was trimmed by 1 base and the J gene end by 6 bases; junction bases not matched to a gene: 9. The CDR3 is 16 amino acids. Per the germline V gene, CDR1 is SGDLS and CDR2 is YYNGEE. CDR3 in DNA: TGTGCCAGCAGCGTATTAGTTGAGGGGGCTTCCGGGGAGCTGTTTTTT. Residues: CASSVLVEGASGELFF.

V is TRBV5-1 and J is TRBJ2-1, with D possibly being TRBD1 (6 bases). Germline assignment: CDR1 SGHRS and CDR2 YFSETQ. The germline V and J ends were trimmed by 0 bases and 3 bases, with 7 bases remaining between them. This CDR3 has 14 residues. CDR3 residues: CASSLETGYNEQFF. The CDR3 DNA is TGCGCCAGCAGCTTGGAGACAGGCTACAATGAGCAGTTCTTC.

Points on this clone: This sample includes further DNA sequences coding for the same CDR3. The gene calls are TRBV7-9 and TRBJ1-2; TRBD1 agrees at 9 bases. The germline CDR1 and CDR2 sequences are SEHNR and FQNEAQ (reference sequence). V was clipped by 5 bases and J by 4 bases; unmatched bases: 5. This CDR3 has 14 residues. The CDR3 sequence: CASSPPGQGYGYTF. Written as DNA, the CDR3 is TGTGCCAGCAGCCCCCCGGGACAGGGCTATGGCTACACCTTC.

The CDR3 DNA is TGTGCCAGCGAGGTTGAAATGAACACTGAAGCTTTCTTT. This gives the protein CASEVEMNTEAFF. The chain joins TRBV19 to TRBJ1-1, with D unresolved. Germline V lookup: CDR1 LNHDA, CDR2 SQIVND (reference sequence). With 9 bases removed from V and 0 bases from J, the gap between germline ends came to 11 bases. The CDR3 consists of 13 residues.

The V gene is TRBV28, the J gene TRBJ1-4; D possibly corresponds to TRBD1 (5 bases). Deletions cut 5 bases from V and 5 bases from J, with 18 bases between. This CDR3 is built from 16 residues. Germline CDR1 is MDHEN and CDR2 is SYDVKM. The CDR3 protein is CASSLPVETENEKLFF. CDR3 nucleotides: TGTGCCAGCAGTCTCCCCGTCGAGACAGAGAATGAAAAACTGTTTTTT. Full variable domain (remainder filled in from reference TRBV28 and TRBJ1-4): DVKVTQSSRYLVKRTGEKVFLECVQDMDHENMFWYRQDPGLGLRLIYFSYDVKMKEKGDIPEGYSVSREKKERFSLILESASTNQTSMYLCASSLPVETENEKLFFGSGTQLSVL.

This chain uses TRBV7-2 with TRBJ1-1; no reliable D call. With 1 base removed from V and 6 bases from J, the gap between germline ends came to 9 bases. The CDR3 runs to 13 residues. Germline CDR1 is SGHTA and CDR2 is FQGNSA. The CDR3 reads CASSLDQRAEAFF. The CDR3 DNA is TGTGCCAGCAGCTTAGACCAGAGGGCTGAAGCTTTCTTT.